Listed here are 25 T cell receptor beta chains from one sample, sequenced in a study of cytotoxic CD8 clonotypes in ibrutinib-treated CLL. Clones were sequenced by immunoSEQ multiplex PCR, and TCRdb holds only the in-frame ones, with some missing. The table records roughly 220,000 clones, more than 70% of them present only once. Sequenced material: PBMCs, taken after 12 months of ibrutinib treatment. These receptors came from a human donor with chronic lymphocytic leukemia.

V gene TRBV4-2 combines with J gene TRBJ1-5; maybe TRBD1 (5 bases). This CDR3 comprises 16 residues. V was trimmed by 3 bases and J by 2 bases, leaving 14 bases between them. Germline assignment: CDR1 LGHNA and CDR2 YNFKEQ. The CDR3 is CASSHHGGDRNQPQHF. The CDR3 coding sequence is TGTGCCAGCAGCCACCATGGAGGGGATCGCAATCAGCCCCAGCATTTT.

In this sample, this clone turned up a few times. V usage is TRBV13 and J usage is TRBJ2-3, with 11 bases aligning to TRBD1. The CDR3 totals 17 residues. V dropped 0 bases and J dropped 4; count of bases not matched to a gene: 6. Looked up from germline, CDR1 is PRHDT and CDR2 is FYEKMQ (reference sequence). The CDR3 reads CASSLGRTGGASDTQYF. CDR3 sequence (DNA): TGTGCCAGCAGCTTAGGCCGGACAGGGGGCGCCTCAGATACGCAGTATTTT.

CDR3 protein: CASRRRDSLYEQYF. In DNA, the CDR3 is TGTGCCAGCAGGAGGCGGGACAGCCTCTACGAGCAGTACTTC. V is TRBV6-5 and J is TRBJ2-7, with a possible D match to TRBD1 (7 bases). The germline V and J ends were trimmed by 6 bases and 3 bases, with 15 bases remaining between them. Germline CDR1 and CDR2: MNHEY and SVGAGI. This CDR3 spans 14 amino acids.

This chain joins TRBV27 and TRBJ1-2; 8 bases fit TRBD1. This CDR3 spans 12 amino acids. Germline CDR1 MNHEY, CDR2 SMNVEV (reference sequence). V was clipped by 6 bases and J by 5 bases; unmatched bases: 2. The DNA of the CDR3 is TGTGCCAGCAGGCAGGGGGCATATGGCTACACCTTC. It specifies CASRQGAYGYTF.

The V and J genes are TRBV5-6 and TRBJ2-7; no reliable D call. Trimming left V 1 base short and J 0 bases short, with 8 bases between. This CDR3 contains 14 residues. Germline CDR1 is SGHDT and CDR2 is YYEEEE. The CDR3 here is CASSLPGSSYEQYF. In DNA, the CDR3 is TGTGCCAGCAGCTTGCCCGGCAGCTCCTACGAGCAGTACTTC. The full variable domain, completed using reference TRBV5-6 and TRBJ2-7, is DAGVTQSPTHLIKTRGQQVTLRCSPKSGHDTVSWYQQALGQGPQFIFQYYEEEERQRGNFPDRFSGHQFPNYSSELNVNALLLGDSALYLCASSLPGSSYEQYFGPGTRLTVT.

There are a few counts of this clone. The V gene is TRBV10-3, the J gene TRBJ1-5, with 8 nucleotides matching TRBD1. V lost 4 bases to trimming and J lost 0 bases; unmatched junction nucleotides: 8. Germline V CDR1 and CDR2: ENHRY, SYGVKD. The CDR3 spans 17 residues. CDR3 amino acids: CAISGGTGANSNQPQHF. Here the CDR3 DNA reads TGTGCCATCAGTGGGGGGACAGGCGCGAATAGCAATCAGCCCCAGCATTTT.

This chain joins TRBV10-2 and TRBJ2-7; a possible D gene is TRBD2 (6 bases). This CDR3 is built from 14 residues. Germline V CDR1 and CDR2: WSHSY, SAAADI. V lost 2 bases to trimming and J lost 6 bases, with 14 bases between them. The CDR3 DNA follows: TGCGCCAGCAGTGAGACGGGAGAGGTTTCCGAGCAGTACTTC. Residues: CASSETGEVSEQYF.

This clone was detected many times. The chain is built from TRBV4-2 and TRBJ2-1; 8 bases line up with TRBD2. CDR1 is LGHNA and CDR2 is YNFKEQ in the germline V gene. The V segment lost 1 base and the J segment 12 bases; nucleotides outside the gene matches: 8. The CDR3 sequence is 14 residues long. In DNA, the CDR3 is TGTGCCAGCAGCCAAGGGGTAGCGGGGCCGACGCAGTTCTTC. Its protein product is CASSQGVAGPTQFF.

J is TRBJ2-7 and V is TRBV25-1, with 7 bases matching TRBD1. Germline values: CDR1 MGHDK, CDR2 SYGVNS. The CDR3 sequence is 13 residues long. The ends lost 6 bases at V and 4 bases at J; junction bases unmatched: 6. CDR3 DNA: TGTGCCAGCAGGGCCGGGACAGCTTACGAGCAGTACTTC. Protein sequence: CASRAGTAYEQYF.

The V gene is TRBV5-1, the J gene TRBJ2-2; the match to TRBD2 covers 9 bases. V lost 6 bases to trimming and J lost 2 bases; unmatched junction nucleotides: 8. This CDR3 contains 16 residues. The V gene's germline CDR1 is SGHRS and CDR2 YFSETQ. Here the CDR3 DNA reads TGCGCCAGCACCGAACTAGCGGGCCTTAACACCGGGGAGCTGTTTTTT. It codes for CASTELAGLNTGELFF. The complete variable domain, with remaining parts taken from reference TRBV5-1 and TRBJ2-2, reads KAGVTQTPRYLIKTRGQQVTLSCSPISGHRSVSWYQQTPGQGLQFLFEYFSETQRNKGNFPGRFSGRQFSNSRSEMNVSTLELGDSALYLCASTELAGLNTGELFFGEGSRLTVL.

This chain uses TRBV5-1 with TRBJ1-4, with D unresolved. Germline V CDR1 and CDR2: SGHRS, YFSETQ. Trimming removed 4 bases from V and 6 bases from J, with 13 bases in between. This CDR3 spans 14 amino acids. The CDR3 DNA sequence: TGCGCCAGCAGCCAAACCAATCCCGATGAAAAACTGTTTTTT. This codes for CASSQTNPDEKLFF.

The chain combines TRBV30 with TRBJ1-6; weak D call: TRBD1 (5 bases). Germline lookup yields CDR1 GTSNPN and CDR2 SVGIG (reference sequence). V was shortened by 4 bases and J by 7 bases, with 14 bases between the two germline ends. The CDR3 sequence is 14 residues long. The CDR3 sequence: CAWMDILLNSPLHF. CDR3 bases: TGTGCCTGGATGGACATCCTGCTGAATTCACCCCTCCACTTT.

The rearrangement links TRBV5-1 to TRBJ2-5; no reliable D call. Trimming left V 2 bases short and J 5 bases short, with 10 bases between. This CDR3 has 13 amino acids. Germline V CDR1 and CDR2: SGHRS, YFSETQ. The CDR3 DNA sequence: TGCGCCAGCAGCTTCTCCCCTACGGAGACCCAGTACTTC. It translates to CASSFSPTETQYF.

For the CDR3, the DNA is TGTGCCAGCACCTTGGACCGGCAATCCTACGAGCAGTACTTC. Translation gives CASTLDRQSYEQYF. The chain has TRBV6-6 and TRBJ2-7; D is uncertain. In germline, CDR1 is MNHNY, CDR2 SVGAGI (reference sequence). Trimming removed 7 bases at V and 1 base at J, with 14 bases between. The CDR3 has 14 amino acids.

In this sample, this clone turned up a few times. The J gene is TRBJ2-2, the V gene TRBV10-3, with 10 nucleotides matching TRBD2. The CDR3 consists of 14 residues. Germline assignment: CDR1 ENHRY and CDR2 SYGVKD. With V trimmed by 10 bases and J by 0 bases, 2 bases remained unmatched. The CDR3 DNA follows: TGTGCCACCAGCGGGAGGGCGAACACCGGGGAGCTGTTTTTT. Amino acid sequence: CATSGRANTGELFF.

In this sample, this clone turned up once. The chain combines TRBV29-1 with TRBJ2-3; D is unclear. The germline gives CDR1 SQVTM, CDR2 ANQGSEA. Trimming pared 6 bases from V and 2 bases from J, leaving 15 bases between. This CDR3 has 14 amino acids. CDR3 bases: TGCAGCGTGGGTTGGACGGCTTACACAGATACGCAGTATTTT. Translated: CSVGWTAYTDTQYF.

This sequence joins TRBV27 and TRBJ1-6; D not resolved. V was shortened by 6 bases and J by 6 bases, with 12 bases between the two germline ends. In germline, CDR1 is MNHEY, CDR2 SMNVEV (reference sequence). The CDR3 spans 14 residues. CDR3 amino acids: CASSVGRTNSPLHF. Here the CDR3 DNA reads TGTGCCAGCAGCGTAGGACGGACTAATTCACCCCTCCACTTT.

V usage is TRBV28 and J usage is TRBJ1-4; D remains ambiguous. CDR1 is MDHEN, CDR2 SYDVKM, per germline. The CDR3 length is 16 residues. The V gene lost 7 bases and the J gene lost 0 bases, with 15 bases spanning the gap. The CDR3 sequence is CASTPMGMATNEKLFF. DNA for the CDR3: TGTGCCAGCACCCCAATGGGGATGGCAACTAATGAAAAACTGTTTTTT.

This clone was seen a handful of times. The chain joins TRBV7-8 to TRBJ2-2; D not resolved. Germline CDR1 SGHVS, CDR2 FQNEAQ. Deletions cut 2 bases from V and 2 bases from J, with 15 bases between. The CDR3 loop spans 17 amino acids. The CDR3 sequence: CASSLQRVLFNTGELFF. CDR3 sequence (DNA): TGTGCCAGCAGCTTACAAAGGGTCCTCTTTAACACCGGGGAGCTGTTTTTT.

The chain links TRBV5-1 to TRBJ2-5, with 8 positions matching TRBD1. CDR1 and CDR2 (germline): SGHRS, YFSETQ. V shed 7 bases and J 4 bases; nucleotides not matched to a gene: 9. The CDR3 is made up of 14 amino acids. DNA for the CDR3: TGCGCCAGCGGTCCCTTTGGGACAGGAGAGACCCAGTACTTC. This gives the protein CASGPFGTGETQYF.

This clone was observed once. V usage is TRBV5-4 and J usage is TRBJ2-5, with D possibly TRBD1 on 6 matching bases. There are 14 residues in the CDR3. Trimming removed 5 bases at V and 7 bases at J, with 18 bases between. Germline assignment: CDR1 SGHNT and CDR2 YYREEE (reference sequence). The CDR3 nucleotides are TGTGCCAGCAGTCCGCGAGACAGGCCGCGGACCCAGTACTTC. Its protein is CASSPRDRPRTQYF.

The CDR3 nucleotides are TGTGCCAGCAGTTTATGGGGTAGGGGACCTTATCAGCCCCAGCATTTT. Its translation: CASSLWGRGPYQPQHF. J is TRBJ1-5 and V is TRBV27; TRBD1 is a possible D gene (5 bases). This CDR3 comprises 16 residues. Germline V gene data show CDR1 as MNHEY and CDR2 as SMNVEV (reference sequence). Between the trimmed V and J ends, which lost 1 base and 5 bases, there was a span of 15 bases.

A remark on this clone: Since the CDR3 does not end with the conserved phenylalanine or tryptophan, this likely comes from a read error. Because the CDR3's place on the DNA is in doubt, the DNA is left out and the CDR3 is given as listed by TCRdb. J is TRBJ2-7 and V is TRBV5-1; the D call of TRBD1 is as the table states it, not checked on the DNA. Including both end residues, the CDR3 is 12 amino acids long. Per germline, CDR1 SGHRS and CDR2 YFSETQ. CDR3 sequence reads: CASSVGQGNPAM.

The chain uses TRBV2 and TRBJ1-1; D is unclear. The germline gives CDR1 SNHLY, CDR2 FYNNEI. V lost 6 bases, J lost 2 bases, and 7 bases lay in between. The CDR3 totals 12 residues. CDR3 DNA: TGTGCCAGCAGCCGAGATAACACTGAAGCTTTCTTT. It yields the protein CASSRDNTEAFF.

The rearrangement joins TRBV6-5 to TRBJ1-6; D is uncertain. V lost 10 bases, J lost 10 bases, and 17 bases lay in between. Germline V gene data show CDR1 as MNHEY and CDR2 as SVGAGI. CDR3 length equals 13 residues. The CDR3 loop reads CATSPMVRSPLHF. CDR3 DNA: TGTGCCACCAGCCCTATGGTACGATCACCCCTCCACTTT.